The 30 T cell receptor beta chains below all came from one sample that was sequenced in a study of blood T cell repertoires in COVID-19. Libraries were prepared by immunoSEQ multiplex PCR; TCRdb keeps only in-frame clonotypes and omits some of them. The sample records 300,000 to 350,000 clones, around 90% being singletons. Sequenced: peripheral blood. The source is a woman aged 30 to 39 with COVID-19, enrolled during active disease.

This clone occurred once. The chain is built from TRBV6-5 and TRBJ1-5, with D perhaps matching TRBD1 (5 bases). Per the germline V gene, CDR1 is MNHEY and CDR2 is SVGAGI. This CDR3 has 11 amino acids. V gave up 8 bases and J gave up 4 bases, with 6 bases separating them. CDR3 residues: CASWTNQPQHF. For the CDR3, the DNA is TGTGCCAGCTGGACAAATCAGCCCCAGCATTTT.

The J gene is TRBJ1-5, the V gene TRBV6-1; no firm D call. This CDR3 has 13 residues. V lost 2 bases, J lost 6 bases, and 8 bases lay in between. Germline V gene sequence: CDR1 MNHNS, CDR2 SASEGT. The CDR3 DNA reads TGTGCCAGCAGTGAACTGATTAGTCAGCCCCAGCATTTT. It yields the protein CASSELISQPQHF.

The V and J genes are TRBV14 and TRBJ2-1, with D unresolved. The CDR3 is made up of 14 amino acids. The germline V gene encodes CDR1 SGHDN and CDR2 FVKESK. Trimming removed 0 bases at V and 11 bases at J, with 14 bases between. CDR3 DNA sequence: TGTGCCAGCAGCCAAGATTGGAGCCCCGCCAAGCAGTTCTTC. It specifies CASSQDWSPAKQFF.

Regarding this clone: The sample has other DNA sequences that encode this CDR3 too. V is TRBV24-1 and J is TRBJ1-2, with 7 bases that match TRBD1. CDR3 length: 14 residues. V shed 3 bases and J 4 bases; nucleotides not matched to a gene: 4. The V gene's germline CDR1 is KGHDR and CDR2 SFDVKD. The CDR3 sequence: CATSDRQGSYGYTF. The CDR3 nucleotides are TGTGCCACCAGTGATCGACAGGGATCCTATGGCTACACCTTC.

The CDR3 DNA reads as TGCGCCAGCAGCCAAGAAGCAGCGGGAGGGCCGTCCGATACGCAGTATTTT. Translated: CASSQEAAGGPSDTQYF. V and J are TRBV4-1 and TRBJ2-3, with 10 bases identical to TRBD2. Germline-derived CDR1 and CDR2 are MGHRA and YSYEKL. The CDR3 loop spans 17 amino acids. The junction had 9 bases not matched to a gene; V was cut back by 0 bases and J by 6 bases.

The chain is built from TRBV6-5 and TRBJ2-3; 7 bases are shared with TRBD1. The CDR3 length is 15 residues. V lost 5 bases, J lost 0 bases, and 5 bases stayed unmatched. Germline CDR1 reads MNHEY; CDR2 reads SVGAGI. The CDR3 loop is CASSNRDRSTDTQYF. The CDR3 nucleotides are TGTGCCAGCAGTAACCGGGACAGAAGCACAGATACGCAGTATTTT.

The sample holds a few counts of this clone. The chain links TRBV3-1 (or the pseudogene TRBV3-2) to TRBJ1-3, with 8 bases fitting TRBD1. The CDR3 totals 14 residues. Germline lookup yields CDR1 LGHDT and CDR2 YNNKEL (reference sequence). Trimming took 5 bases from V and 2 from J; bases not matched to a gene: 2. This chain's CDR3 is CASSSRGPGNTIYF. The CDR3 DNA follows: TGTGCCAGCAGCTCCAGGGGGCCTGGAAACACCATATATTTT.

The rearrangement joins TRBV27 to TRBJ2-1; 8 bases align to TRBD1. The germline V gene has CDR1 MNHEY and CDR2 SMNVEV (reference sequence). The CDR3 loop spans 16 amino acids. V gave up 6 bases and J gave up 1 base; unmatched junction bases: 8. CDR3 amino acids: CASRRLTGGSYNEQFF. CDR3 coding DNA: TGTGCCAGCAGGCGCCTCACAGGGGGGTCCTACAATGAGCAGTTCTTC.

The CDR3 reads CASSFHITGGPPTQYF. The CDR3 DNA reads TGCGCCAGCAGCTTTCATATTACGGGAGGGCCTCCTACGCAGTATTTT. The genes are TRBV5-1 and TRBJ2-3, with TRBD2 identical over 8 bases. CDR3 size: 16 residues. Germline CDR1 is SGHRS and CDR2 is YFSETQ. V trimming: 2 bases; J trimming: 8 bases; junction bases outside the gene matches: 13.

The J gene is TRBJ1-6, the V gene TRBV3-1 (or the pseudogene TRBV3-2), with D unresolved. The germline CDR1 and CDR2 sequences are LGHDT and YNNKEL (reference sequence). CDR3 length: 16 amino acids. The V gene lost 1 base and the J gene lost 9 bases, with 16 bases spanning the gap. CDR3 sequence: CASSQVPGGSGSPLHF. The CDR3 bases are TGTGCCAGCAGCCAAGTCCCCGGAGGGTCCGGTTCACCCCTCCACTTT.

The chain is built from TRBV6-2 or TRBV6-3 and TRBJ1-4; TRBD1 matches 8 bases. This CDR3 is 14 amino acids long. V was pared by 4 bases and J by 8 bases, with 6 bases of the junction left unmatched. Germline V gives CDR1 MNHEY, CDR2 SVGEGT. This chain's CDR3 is CASSSGQGGEKLFF. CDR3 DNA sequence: TGTGCCAGCAGTTCCGGACAGGGAGGAGAAAAACTGTTTTTT.

The CDR3 sequence: CASSLDPRLSGNTIYF. The CDR3 bases are TGCGCCAGCAGCTTGGATCCGCGACTCTCTGGAAACACCATATATTTT. The chain is built from TRBV5-1 and TRBJ1-3; D gene unclear. Germline loops: CDR1 SGHRS, CDR2 YFSETQ. This CDR3 has 16 amino acids. Trimming took 0 bases from V and 0 from J, leaving 10 bases between them.

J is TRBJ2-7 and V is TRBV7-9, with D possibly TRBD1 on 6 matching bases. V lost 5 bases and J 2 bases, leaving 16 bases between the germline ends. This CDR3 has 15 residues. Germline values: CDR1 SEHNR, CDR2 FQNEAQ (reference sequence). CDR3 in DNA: TGTGCCAGCAGCCCGAACAGGGTAAGGACCTACGAGCAGTACTTC. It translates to CASSPNRVRTYEQYF.

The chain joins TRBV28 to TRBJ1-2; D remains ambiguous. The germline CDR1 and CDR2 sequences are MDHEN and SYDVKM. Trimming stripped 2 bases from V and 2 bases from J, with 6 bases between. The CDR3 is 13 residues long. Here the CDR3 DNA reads TGTGCCAGCAGTTTAAACAGAAACTATGGCTACACCTTC. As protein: CASSLNRNYGYTF.

The CDR3 sequence: CASSRAGGPAYEQYF. CDR3 bases: TGTGCCAGTAGTAGGGCGGGAGGGCCCGCCTACGAGCAGTACTTC. This sequence joins TRBV19 and TRBJ2-7; 9 bases match TRBD2. The trim removed 4 bases at V and 2 bases at J, leaving 6 bases unmatched. Germline V gene data show CDR1 as LNHDA and CDR2 as SQIVND (reference sequence). This CDR3 is 15 amino acids long.

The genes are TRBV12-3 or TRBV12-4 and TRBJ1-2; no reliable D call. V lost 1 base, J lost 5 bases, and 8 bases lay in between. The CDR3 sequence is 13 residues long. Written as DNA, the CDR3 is TGTGCCAGCAGTTTAGTATCCGGTTATGGCTACACCTTC. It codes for CASSLVSGYGYTF.

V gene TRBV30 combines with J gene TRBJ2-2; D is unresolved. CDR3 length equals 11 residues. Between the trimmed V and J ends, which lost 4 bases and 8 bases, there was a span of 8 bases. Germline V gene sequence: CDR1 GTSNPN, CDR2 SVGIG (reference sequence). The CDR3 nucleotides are TGTGCCTGGACCTCTTTTGGGGAGCTGTTTTTT. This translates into CAWTSFGELFF.

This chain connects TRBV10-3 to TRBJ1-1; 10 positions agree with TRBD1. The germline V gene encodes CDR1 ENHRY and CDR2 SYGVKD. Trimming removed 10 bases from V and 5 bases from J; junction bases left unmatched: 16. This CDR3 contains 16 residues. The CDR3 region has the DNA TGTGCCACTAATCCGGGACAGGGGATCGCTAGGACTGAAGCTTTCTTT. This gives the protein CATNPGQGIARTEAFF.

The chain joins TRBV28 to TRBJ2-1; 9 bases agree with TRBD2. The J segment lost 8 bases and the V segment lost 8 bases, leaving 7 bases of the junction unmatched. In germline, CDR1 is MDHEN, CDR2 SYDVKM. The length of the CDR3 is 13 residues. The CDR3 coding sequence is TGTGCCAGCGGCCCCGGCGGGAGGGATGAGCAGTTCTTC. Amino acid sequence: CASGPGGRDEQFF. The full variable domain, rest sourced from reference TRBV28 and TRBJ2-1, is DVKVTQSSRYLVKRTGEKVFLECVQDMDHENMFWYRQDPGLGLRLIYFSYDVKMKEKGDIPEGYSVSREKKERFSLILESASTNQTSMYLCASGPGGRDEQFFGPGTRLTVL.

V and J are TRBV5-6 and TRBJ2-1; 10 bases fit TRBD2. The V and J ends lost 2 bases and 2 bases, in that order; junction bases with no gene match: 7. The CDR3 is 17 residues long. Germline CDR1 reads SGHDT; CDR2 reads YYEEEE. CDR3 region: CASSLEGLAGAYNEQFF. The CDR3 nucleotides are TGTGCCAGCAGCTTAGAAGGGCTAGCGGGAGCCTACAATGAGCAGTTCTTC. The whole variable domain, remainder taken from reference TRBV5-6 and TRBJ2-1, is DAGVTQSPTHLIKTRGQQVTLRCSPKSGHDTVSWYQQALGQGPQFIFQYYEEEERQRGNFPDRFSGHQFPNYSSELNVNALLLGDSALYLCASSLEGLAGAYNEQFFGPGTRLTVL.

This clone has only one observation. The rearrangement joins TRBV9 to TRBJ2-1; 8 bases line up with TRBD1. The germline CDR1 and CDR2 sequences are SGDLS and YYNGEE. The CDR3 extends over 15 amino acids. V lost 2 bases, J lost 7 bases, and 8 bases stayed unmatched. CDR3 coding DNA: TGTGCCAGCAGCGTCGGACAGGGTCCGGGGAATGAGCAGTTCTTC. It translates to CASSVGQGPGNEQFF.

CDR3 in DNA: TGCGCCAGCAGCCAAGAAAGCGGGAGGGCCTGGGATGAGCAGTTCTTC. It translates to CASSQESGRAWDEQFF. The chain links TRBV4-3 to TRBJ2-1, with TRBD2 identical over 10 bases. Germline V lookup: CDR1 LGHNA, CDR2 YSLEER. V was pared by 0 bases and J by 8 bases, with 7 bases of the junction left unmatched. The CDR3 has 16 amino acids.

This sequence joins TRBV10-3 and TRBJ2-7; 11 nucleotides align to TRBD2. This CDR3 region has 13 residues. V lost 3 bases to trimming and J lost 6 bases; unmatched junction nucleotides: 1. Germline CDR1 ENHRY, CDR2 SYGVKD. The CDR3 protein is CAISDGTSGEQYF. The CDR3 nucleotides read TGTGCCATCAGTGATGGGACTAGCGGCGAGCAGTACTTC.

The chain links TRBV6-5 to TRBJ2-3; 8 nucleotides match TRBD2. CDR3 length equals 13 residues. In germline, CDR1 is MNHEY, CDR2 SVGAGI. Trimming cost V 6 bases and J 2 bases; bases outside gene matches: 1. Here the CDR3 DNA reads TGTGCCAGCAGGACTAGCGTCACAGATACGCAGTATTTT. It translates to CASRTSVTDTQYF.

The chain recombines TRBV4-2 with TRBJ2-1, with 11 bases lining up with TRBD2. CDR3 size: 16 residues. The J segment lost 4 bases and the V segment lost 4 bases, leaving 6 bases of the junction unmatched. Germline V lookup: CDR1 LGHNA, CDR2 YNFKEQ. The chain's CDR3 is CASSPHGTSGYNEQFF. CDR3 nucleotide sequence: TGTGCCAGCAGCCCGCACGGGACTAGCGGATACAATGAGCAGTTCTTC.

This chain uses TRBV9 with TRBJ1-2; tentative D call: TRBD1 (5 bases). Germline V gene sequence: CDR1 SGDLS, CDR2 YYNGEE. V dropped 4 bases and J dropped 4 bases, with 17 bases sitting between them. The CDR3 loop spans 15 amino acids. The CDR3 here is CASSSPWGGVYGYTF. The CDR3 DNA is TGTGCCAGCAGCTCCCCCTGGGGGGGAGTCTATGGCTACACCTTC.

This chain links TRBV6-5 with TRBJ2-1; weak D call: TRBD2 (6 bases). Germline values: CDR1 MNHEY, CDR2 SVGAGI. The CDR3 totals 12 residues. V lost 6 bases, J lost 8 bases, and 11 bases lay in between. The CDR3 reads CASSHKRDEQFF. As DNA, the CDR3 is TGTGCCAGCAGCCATAAGCGGGATGAGCAGTTCTTC.

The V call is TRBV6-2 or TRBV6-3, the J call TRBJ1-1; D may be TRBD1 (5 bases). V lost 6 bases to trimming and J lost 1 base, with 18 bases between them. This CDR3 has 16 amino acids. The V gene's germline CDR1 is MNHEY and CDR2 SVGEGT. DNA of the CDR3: TGTGCCAGCAGCCCTTTACATGGGGGGGAGAACACTGAAGCTTTCTTT. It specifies CASSPLHGGENTEAFF.

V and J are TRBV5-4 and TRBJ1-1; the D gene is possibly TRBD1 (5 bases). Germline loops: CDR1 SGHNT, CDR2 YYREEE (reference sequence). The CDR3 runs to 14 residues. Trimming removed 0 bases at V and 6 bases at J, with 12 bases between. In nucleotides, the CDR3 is TGTGCCAGCAGCTTGGTCGCAGGAGGGGCTGAAGCTTTCTTT. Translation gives CASSLVAGGAEAFF. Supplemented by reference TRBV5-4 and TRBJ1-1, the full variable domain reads ETGVTQSPTHLIKTRGQQVTLRCSSQSGHNTVSWYQQALGQGPQFIFQYYREEENGRGNFPPRFSGLQFPNYSSELNVNALELDDSALYLCASSLVAGGAEAFFGQGTRLTVV.

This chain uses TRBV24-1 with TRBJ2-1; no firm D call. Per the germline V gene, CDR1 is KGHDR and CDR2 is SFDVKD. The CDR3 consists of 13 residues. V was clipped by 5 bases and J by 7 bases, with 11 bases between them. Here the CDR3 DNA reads TGTGCCACCAGTGGATCAGGTCCTAATGAGCAGTTCTTC. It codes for CATSGSGPNEQFF.